A single T cell receptor beta chain is shown here with its context. Cohort assignment relied on participant-reported clinical history. Produced via immunoSEQ multiplex PCR; TCRdb's table is partial and in-frame only. Of hundreds of thousands of clones in the sample, approximately 90% were seen once. This entry belongs to a study of blood T cell repertoires in COVID-19. At the level of the study: The United States, Italy and Spain supplied acute and convalescent COVID-19 samples.

The specimen was PBMCs or T cells enriched from blood (not recorded which). The sequence was obtained from a woman aged 25 to 39 with acute COVID-19.

CDR3: CASSPGLGGMNTEAFF. The CDR3 coding sequence is TGTGCCAGCAGCCCAGGGCTCGGGGGGATGAACACTGAAGCTTTCTTT. The chain has TRBV7-8 and TRBJ1-1, with D maybe TRBD1 (5 bases). This CDR3 contains 16 residues. Germline CDR1 is SGHVS and CDR2 is FQNEAQ. Trimming took 5 bases from V and 0 from J, leaving 16 bases between them.